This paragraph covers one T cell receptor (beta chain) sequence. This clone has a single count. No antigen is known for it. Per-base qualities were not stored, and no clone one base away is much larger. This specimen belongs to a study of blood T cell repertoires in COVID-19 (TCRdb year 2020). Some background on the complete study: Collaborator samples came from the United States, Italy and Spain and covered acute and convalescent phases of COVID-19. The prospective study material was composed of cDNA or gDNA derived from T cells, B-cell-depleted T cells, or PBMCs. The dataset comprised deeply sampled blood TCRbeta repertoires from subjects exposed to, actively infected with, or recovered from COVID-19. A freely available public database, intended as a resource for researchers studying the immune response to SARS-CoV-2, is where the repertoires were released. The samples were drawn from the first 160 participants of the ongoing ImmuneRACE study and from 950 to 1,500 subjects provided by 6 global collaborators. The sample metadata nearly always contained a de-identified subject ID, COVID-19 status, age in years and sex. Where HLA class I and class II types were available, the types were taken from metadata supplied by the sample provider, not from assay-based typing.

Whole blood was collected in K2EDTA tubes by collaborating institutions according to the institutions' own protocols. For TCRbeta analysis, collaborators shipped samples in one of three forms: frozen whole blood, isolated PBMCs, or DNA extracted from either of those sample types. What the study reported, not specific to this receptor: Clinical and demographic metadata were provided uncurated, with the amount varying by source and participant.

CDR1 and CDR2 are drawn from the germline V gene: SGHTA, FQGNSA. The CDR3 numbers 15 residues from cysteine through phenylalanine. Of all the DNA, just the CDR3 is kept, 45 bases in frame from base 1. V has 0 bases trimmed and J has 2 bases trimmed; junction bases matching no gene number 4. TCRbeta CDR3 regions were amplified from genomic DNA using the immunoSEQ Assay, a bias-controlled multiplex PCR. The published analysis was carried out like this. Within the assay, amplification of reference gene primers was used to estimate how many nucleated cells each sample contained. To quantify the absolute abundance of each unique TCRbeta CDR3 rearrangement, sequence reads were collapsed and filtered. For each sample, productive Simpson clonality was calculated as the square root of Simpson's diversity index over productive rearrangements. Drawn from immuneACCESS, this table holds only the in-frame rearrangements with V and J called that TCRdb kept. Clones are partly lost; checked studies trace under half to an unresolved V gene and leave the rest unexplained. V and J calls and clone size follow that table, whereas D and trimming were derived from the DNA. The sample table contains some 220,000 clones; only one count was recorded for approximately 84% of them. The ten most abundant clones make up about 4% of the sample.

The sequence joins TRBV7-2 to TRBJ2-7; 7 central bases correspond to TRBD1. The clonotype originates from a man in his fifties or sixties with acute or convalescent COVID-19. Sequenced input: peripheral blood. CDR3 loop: CASSLAQGQTYEQYF. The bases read TGTGCCAGCAGCTTAGCCCAGGGACAGACCTACGAGCAGTACTTC.